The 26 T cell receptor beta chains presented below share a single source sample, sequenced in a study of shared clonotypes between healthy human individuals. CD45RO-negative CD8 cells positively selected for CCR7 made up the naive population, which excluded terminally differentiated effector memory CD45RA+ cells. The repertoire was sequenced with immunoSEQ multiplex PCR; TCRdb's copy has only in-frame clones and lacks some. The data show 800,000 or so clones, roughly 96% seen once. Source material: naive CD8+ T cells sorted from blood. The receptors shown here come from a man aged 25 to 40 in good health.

CDR3 loop: CASSADRDPYNEQFF. The CDR3 DNA reads as TGCGCCAGCAGTGCGGACAGGGACCCCTACAATGAGCAGTTCTTC. This rearrangement joins TRBV10-1 to TRBJ2-1; 8 bases align to TRBD1. The CDR3 covers 15 residues. From germline, CDR1 is WNHNN and CDR2 SYGVQD (reference sequence). The V gene end was trimmed by 4 bases and the J gene end by 2 bases; junction bases not matched to a gene: 4.

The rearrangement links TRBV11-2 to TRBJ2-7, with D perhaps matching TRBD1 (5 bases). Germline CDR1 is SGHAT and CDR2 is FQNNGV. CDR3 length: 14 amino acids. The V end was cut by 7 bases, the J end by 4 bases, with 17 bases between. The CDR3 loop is CASTQKGAIYEQYF. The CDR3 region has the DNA TGTGCCAGCACCCAGAAAGGGGCCATTTACGAGCAGTACTTC.

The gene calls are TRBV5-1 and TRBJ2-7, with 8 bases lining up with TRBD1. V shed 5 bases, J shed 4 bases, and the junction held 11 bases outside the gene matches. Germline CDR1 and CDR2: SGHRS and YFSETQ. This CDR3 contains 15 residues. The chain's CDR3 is CASSDAGQGVYEQYF. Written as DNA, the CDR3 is TGCGCCAGCAGTGACGCTGGACAGGGAGTTTACGAGCAGTACTTC.

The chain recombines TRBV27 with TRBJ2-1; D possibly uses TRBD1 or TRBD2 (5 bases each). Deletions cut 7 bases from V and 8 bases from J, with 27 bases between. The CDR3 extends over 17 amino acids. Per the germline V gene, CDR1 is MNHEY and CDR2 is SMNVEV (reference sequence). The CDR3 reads CASTPLVSTGKGYEQFF. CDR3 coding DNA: TGTGCCAGCACCCCATTAGTTTCCACCGGGAAGGGGTATGAGCAGTTCTTC.

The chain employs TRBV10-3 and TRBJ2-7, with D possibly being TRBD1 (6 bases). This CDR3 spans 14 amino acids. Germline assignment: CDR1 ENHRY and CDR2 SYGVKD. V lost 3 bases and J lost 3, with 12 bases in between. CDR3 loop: CAISDQTGVYEQYF. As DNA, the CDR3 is TGTGCCATCAGTGACCAGACAGGTGTCTACGAGCAGTACTTC.

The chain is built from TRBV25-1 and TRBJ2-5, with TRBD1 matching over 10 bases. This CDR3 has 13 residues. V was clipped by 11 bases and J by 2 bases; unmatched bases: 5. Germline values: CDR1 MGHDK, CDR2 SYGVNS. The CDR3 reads CAGQGVCQETQYF. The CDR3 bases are TGTGCCGGACAGGGGGTGTGTCAAGAGACCCAGTACTTC.

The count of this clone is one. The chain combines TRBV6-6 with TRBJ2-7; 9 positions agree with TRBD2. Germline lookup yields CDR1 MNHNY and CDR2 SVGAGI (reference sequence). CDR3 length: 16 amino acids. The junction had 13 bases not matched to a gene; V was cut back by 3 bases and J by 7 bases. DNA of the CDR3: TGTGCCAGCAGTTATACACGGACTAGCGAGTCGAGGGAGCAGTACTTC. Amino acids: CASSYTRTSESREQYF.

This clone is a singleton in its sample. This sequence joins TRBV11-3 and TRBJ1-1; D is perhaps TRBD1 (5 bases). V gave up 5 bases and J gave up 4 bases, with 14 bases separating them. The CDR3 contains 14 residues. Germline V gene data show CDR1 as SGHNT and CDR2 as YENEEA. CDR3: CASSRGAAGTEAFF. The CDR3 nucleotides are TGTGCCAGCAGCCGCGGGGCCGCAGGCACTGAAGCTTTCTTT.

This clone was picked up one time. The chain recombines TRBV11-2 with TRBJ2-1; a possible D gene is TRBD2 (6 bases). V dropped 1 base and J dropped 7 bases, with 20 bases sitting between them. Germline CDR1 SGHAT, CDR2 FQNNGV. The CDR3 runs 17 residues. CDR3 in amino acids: CASSLVGWRDPRNEQFF. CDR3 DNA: TGTGCCAGCAGCTTAGTTGGGTGGCGGGATCCAAGGAATGAGCAGTTCTTC.

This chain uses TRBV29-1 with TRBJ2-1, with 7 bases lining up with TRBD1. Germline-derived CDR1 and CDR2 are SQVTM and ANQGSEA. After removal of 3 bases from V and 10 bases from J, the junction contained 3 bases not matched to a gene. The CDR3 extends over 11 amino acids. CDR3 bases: TGCAGCGTTGATTACAGGGGCGAGCAGTTCTTC. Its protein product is CSVDYRGEQFF.

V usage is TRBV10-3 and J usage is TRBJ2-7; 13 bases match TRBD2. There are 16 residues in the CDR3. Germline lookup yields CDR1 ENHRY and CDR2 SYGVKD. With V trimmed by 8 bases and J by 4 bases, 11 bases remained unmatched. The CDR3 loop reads CAIRIGLAGDLYEQYF. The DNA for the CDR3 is TGTGCCATCCGAATAGGACTAGCGGGAGATTTGTACGAGCAGTACTTC.

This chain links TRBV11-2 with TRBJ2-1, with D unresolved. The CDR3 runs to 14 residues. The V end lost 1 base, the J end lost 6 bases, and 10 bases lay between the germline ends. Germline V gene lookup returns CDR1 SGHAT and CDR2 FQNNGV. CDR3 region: CASSLVGNSNEQFF. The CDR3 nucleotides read TGTGCCAGCAGCTTAGTTGGAAACTCCAATGAGCAGTTCTTC.

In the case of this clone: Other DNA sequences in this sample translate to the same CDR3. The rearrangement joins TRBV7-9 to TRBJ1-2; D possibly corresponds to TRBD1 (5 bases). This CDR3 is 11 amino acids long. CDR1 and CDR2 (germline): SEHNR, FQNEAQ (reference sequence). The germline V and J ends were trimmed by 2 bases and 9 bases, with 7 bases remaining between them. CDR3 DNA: TGTGCCAGCAGCTTACAGGGACGCTACACCTTC. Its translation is CASSLQGRYTF.

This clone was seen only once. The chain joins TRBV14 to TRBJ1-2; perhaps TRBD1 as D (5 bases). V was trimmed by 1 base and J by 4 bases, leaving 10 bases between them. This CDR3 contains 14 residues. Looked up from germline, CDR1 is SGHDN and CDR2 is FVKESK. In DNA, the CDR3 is TGTGCCAGCAGCCAAGTAGAGGGGAGCTATGGCTACACCTTC. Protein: CASSQVEGSYGYTF. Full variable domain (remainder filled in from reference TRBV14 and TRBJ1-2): EAGVTQFPSHSVIEKGQTVTLRCDPISGHDNLYWYRRVMGKEIKFLLHFVKESKQDESGMPNNRFLAERTGGTYSTLKVQPAELEDSGVYFCASSQVEGSYGYTFGSGTRLTVV.

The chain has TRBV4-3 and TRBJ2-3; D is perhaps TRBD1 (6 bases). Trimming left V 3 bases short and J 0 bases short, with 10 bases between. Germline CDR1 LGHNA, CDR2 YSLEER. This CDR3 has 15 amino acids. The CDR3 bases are TGCGCCAGCAGCCATGTGGACAGTAGCACAGATACGCAGTATTTT. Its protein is CASSHVDSSTDTQYF.

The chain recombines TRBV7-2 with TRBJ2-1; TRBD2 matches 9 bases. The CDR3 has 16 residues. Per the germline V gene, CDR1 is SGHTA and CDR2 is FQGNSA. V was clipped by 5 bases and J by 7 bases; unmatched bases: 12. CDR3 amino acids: CASSVDLAGSWNEQFF. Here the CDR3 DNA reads TGTGCCAGCAGCGTAGATCTAGCGGGAAGTTGGAATGAGCAGTTCTTC.

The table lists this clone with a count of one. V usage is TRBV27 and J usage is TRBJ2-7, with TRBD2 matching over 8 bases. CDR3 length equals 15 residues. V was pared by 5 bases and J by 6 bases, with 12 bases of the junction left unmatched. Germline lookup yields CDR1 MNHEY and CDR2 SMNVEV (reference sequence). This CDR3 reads CASSLASGLGLEQYF. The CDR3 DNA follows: TGTGCCAGCAGTCTCGCTAGCGGGTTGGGTCTCGAGCAGTACTTC.

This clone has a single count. CDR3 amino acids: CASSHDRPGNTDTQYF. The DNA of the CDR3 is TGTGCCAGCAGCCATGACAGACCAGGTAACACAGATACGCAGTATTTT. This chain uses TRBV2 with TRBJ2-3, with D tentatively TRBD1 (5 bases). CDR3 length: 16 residues. Germline assignment: CDR1 SNHLY and CDR2 FYNNEI. V lost 6 bases and J lost 2, with 18 bases in between.

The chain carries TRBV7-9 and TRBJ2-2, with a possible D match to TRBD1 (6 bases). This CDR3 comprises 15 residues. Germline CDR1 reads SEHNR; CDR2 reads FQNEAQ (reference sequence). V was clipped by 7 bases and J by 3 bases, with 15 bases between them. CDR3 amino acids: CASTPAQGHTGELFF. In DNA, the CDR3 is TGTGCCAGCACCCCGGCCCAGGGGCACACCGGGGAGCTGTTTTTT.

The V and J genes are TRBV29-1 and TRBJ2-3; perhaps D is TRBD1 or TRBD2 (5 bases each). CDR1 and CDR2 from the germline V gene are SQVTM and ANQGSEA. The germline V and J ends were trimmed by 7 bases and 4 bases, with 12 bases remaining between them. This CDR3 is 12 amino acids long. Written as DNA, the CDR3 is TGCAGCGGAGGGGATTTTGCAGATACGCAGTATTTT. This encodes CSGGDFADTQYF.

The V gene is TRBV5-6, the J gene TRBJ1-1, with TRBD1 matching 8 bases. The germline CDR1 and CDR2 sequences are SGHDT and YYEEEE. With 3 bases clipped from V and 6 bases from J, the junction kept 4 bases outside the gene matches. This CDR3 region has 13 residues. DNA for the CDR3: TGTGCCAGCAGCTCTCAGGGGGCGGCTGAAGCTTTCTTT. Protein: CASSSQGAAEAFF.

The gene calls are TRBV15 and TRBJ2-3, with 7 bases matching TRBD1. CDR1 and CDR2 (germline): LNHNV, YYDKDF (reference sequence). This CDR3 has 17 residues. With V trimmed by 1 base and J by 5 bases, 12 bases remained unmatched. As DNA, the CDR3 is TGTGCCACCAGCAGAGGGTACGAGGGGGCGATGGAAGATACGCAGTATTTT. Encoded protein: CATSRGYEGAMEDTQYF.

The DNA of the CDR3 is TGTGCCAGCAGCTTCGGGACGGCCCGCCCCTACAATGAGCAGTTCTTC. Translation gives CASSFGTARPYNEQFF. This chain uses TRBV7-6 with TRBJ2-1; D may match TRBD1 or TRBD2 (5 bases each). Looked up from germline, CDR1 is SGHVS and CDR2 is FNYEAQ. The CDR3 spans 16 residues. Deletions cut 3 bases from V and 2 bases from J, with 14 bases between.

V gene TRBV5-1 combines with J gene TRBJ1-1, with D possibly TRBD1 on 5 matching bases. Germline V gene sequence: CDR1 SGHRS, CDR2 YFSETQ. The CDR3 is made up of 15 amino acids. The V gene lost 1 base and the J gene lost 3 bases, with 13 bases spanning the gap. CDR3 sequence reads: CASSLYAQGYTEAFF. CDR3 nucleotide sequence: TGCGCCAGCAGCTTGTATGCCCAGGGATACACTGAAGCTTTCTTT.

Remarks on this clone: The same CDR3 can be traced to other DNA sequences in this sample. CDR3 protein: CASSPSPGQGIDTEAFF. CDR3 coding DNA: TGTGCCAGCAGCCCGTCGCCGGGACAGGGGATTGACACTGAAGCTTTCTTT. The genes are TRBV7-9 and TRBJ1-1; 10 bases are shared with TRBD1. The V and J ends lost 5 bases and 3 bases, in that order; junction bases with no gene match: 12. The CDR3 runs to 17 residues. In germline, CDR1 is SEHNR, CDR2 FQNEAQ (reference sequence).

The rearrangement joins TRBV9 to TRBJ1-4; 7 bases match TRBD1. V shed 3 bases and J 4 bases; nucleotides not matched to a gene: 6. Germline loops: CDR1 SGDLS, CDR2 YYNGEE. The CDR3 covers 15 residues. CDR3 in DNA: TGTGCCAGCAGCGCGGAGGGACAGTTTAATGAAAAACTGTTTTTT. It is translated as CASSAEGQFNEKLFF.